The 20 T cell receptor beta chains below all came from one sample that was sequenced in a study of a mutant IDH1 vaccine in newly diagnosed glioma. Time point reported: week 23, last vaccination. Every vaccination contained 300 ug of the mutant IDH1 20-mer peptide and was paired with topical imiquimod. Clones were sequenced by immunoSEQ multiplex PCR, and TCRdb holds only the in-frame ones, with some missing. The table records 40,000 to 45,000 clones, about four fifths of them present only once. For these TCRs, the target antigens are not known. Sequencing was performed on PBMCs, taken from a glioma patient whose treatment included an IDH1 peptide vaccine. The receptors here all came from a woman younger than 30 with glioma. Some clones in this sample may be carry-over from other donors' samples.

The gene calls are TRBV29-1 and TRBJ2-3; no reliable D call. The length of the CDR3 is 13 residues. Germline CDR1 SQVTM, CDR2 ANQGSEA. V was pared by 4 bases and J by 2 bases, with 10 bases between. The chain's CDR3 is CSVATQFTDTQYF. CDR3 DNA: TGCAGCGTTGCCACACAATTCACAGATACGCAGTATTTT.

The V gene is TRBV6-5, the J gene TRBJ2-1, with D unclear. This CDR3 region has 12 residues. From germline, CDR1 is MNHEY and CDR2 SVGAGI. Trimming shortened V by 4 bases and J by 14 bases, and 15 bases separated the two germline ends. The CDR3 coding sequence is TGTGCCAGCAGTTCGTTAGAACGTCTTGAGTTCTTC. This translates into CASSSLERLEFF.

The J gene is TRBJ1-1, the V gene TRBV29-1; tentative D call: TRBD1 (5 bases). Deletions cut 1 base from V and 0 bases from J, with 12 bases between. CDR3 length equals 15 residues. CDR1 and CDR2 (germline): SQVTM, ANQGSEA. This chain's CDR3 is CSVEGRARVNTEAFF. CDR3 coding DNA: TGCAGCGTTGAAGGTAGGGCCAGGGTGAACACTGAAGCTTTCTTT.

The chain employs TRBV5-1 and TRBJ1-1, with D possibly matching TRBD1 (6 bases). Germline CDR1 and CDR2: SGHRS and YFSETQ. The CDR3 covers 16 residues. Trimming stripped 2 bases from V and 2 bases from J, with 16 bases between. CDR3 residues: CASSFTGNRDNTEAFF. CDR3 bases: TGCGCCAGCAGCTTCACGGGGAACAGGGACAACACTGAAGCTTTCTTT.

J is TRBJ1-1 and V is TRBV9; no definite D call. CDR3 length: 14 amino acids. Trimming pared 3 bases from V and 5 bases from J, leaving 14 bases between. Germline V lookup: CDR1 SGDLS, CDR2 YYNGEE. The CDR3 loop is CASSERTDYTEAFF. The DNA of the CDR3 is TGTGCCAGCAGCGAGCGGACGGATTATACTGAAGCTTTCTTT.

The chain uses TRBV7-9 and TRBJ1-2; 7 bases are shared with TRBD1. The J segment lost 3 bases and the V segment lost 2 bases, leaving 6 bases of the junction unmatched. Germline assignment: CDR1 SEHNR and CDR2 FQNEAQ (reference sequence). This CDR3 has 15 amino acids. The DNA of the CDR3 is TGTGCCAGCAGCTTAAACAGGGGCTCATACTATGGCTACACCTTC. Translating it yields CASSLNRGSYYGYTF.

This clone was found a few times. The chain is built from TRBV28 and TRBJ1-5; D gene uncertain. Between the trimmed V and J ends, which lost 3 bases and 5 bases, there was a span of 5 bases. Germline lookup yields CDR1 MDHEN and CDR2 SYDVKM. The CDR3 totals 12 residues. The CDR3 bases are TGTGCCAGCAGTTTGGAGGATCAGCCCCAGCATTTT. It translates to CASSLEDQPQHF.

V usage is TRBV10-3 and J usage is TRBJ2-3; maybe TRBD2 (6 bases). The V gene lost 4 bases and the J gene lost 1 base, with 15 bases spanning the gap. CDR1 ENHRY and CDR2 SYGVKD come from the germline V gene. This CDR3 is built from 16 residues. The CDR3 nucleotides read TGTGCCATCAGTGGGACCGCGGGGCTCGGCACAGATACGCAGTATTTT. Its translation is CAISGTAGLGTDTQYF.

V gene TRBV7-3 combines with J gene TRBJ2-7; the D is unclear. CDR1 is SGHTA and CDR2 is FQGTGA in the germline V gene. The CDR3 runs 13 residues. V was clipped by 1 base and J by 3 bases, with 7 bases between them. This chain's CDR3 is CASSLNSGYEQYF. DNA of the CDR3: TGTGCCAGCAGCTTAAACTCGGGCTACGAGCAGTACTTC.

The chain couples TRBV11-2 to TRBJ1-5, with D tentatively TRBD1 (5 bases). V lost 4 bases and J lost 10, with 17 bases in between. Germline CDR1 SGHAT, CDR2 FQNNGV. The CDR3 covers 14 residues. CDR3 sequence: CASSSSGGAEPQHF. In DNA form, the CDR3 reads TGTGCCAGCAGCTCCTCGGGAGGGGCTGAACCCCAGCATTTT.

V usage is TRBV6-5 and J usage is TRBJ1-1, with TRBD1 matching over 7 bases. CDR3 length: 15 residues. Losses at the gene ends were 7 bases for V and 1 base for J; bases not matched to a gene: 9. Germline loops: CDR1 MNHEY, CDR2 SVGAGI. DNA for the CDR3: TGTGCCAGCACCCGGAGGACAGGTGGGAACACTGAAGCTTTCTTT. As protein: CASTRRTGGNTEAFF.

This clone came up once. CDR3 region: CASTPGVRDYEQYF. CDR3 sequence (DNA): TGTGCCAGCACCCCCGGGGTCAGGGACTACGAGCAGTACTTC. This chain joins TRBV6-1 and TRBJ2-7; either TRBD1 or TRBD2 may fit D (5 bases each). This CDR3 is built from 14 residues. V was cut by 7 bases and J by 3 bases, with 16 bases left in between. Germline CDR1 and CDR2: MNHNS and SASEGT.

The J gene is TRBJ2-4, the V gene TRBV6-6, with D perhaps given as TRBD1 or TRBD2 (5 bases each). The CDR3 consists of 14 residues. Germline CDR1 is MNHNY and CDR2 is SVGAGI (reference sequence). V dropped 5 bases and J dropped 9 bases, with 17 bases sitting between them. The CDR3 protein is CASSRDRRLPIQYF. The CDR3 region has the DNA TGTGCCAGCAGTCGGGACCGGCGGCTTCCCATTCAGTACTTC.

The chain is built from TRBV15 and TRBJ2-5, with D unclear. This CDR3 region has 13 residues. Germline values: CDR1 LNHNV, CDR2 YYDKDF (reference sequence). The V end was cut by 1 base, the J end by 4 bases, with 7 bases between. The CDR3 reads CATSRGSVETQYF. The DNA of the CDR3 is TGTGCCACCAGCAGAGGGAGTGTAGAGACCCAGTACTTC.

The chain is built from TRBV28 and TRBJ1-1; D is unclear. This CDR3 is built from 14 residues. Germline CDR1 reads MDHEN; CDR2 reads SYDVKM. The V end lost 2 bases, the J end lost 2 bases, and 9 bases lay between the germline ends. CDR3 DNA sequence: TGTGCCAGCAGTTTAATCTCGGTCAACACTGAAGCTTTCTTT. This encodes CASSLISVNTEAFF.

In nucleotides, the CDR3 is TGTGCCAGCAGTGAAGCGGGCGCGAACACTGAAGCTTTCTTT. Protein product: CASSEAGANTEAFF. This chain uses TRBV6-1 with TRBJ1-1; D gene unclear. This CDR3 has 14 residues. Germline loops: CDR1 MNHNS, CDR2 SASEGT. The V end was cut by 0 bases, the J end by 1 base, with 6 bases between.

CDR3 in DNA: TGCGCCAGCAGCCACTCGGGACAAATCAATGAGCAGTTCTTC. Translation: CASSHSGQINEQFF. This chain links TRBV4-1 with TRBJ2-1; possibly TRBD1 for D (6 bases). Trimming removed 3 bases from V and 6 bases from J, with 12 bases in between. In germline, CDR1 is MGHRA, CDR2 YSYEKL. The CDR3 totals 14 residues.

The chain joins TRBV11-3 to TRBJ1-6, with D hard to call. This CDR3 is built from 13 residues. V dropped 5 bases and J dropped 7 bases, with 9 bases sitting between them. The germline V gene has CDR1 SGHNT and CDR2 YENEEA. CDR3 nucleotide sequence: TGTGCCAGCAGCACGGACGGGAATTCACCCCTCCACTTT. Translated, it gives CASSTDGNSPLHF. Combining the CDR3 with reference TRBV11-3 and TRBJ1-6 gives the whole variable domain EAGVVQSPRYKIIEKKQPVAFWCNPISGHNTLYWYLQNLGQGPELLIRYENEEAVDDSQLPKDRFSAERLKGVDSTLKIQPAELGDSAVYLCASSTDGNSPLHFGNGTRLTVT.

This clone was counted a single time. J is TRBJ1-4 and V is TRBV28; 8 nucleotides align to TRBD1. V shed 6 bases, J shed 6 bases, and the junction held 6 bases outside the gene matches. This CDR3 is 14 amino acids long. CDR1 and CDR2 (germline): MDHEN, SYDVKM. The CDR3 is CASSPGQDYEKLFF. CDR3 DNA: TGTGCCAGCAGCCCGGGACAGGACTATGAAAAACTGTTTTTT.

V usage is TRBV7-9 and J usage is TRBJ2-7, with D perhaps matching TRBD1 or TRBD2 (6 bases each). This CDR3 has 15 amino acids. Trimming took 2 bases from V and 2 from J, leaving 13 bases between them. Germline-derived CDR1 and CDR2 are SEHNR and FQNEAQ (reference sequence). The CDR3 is CASSLRPGAAYEQYF. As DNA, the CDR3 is TGTGCCAGCAGCTTAAGACCGGGGGCAGCCTACGAGCAGTACTTC.